This T cell receptor (beta chain) was identified in a study of shared clonotypes between healthy human individuals. Notes on the study in general: About 5% of naive CD4 clonotypes were shared across a few donors.

On this clone itself: The target antigen is unknown.

The repertoire was sequenced with immunoSEQ multiplex PCR; TCRdb's copy has only in-frame clones and lacks some. The repertoire includes about 660,000 clones, approximately 79% of them detected once, and approximately 1.7% sits in the top ten. The study drew all its donors from Caucasian adults living in Nashville, Tennessee. CDR1 and CDR2 from the germline V gene are LNHDA and SQIVND (reference sequence). The CDR3 is 14 amino acids. V dropped 7 bases and J dropped 5 bases, with 16 bases sitting between them. The sequence was obtained from a woman aged 30 to 39 in good health. The sample comprised memory CD4+ T cells sorted from blood. The subset: CD45RA-negative fraction. The chain recombines TRBV19 with TRBJ2-3; perhaps TRBD1 as D (5 bases). The CDR3 loop is CASTSGQAKDTQYF. CDR3 nucleotide sequence: TGTGCCAGTACCAGTGGACAAGCTAAAGATACGCAGTATTTT.